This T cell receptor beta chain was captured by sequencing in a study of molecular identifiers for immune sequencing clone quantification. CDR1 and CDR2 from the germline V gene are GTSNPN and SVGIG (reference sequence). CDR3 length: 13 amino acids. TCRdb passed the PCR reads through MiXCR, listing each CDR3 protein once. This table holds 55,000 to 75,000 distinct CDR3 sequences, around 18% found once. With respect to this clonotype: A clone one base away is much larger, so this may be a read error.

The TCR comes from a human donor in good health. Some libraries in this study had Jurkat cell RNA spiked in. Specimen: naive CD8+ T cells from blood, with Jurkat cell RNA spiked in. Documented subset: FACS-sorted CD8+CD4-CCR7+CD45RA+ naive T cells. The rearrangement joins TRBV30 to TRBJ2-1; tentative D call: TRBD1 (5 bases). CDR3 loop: CTWSANRLREQFF. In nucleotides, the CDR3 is TGTACCTGGAGTGCGAACAGGTTACGGGAGCAGTTCTTC.